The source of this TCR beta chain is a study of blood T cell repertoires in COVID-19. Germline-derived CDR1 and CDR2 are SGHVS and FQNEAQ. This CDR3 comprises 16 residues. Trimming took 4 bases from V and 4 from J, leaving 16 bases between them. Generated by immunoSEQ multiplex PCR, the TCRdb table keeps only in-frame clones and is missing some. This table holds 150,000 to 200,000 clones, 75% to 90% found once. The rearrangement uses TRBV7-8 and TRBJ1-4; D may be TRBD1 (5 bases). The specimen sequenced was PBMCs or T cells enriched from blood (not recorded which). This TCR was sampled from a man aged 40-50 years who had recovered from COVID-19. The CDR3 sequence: CASSSGILPINEKLFF. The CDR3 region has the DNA TGTGCCAGCAGCTCAGGGATCTTGCCGATTAATGAAAAACTGTTTTTT.